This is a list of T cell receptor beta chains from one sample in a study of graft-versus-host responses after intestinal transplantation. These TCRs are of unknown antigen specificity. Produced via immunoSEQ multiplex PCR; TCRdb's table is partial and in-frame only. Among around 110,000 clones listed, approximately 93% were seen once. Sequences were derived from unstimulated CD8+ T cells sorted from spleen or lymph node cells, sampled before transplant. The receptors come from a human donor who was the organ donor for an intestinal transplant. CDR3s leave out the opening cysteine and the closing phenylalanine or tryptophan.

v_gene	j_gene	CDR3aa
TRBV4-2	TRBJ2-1	ASSQGLAGNYNEQF
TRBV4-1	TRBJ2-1	ASSQTSGRAGEQF
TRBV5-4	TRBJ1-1	ASSLEGLGNTEAF
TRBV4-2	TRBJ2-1	ASSQDLSGITSYNEQF
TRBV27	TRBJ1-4	ASSRTGFNEKLF
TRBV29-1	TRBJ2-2	SVEGVGGNGELF
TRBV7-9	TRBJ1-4	ASSSPLRGANEKLF
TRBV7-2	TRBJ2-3	ASSSRTSRSYTDTQY
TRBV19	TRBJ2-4	ASSPDRLAKNIQY
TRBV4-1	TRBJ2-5	ASSLHGGTETQY
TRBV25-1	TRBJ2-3	ASSEFQDTQY
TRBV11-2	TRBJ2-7	ASSLDLGSYEQY
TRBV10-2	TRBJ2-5	ATAVERELTETQY
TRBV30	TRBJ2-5	AWSPKSSSWETQY
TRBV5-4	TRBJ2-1	ASSLEGRRDEQF
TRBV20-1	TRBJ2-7	SASEEYEQY
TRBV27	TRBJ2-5	ASSLSEGATQY
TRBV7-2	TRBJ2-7	ASSSGTGYSYEQY
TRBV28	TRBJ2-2	ASSTSEWNTGELF
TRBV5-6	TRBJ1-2	ASSFGTGWYGYT
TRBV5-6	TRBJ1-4	ASSAEQGTNEKLF
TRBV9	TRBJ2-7	ASSVAPENYEQY
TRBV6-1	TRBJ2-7	ASKDRLSSYEQY
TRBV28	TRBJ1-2	ASRNDLPYGYT
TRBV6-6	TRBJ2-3	ASSQLAGERDTQY
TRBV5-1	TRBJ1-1	ASSPRTGVLAF
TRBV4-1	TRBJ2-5	ASSQLETQY
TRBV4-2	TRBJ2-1	ASSQDYLGTGAYNEQF